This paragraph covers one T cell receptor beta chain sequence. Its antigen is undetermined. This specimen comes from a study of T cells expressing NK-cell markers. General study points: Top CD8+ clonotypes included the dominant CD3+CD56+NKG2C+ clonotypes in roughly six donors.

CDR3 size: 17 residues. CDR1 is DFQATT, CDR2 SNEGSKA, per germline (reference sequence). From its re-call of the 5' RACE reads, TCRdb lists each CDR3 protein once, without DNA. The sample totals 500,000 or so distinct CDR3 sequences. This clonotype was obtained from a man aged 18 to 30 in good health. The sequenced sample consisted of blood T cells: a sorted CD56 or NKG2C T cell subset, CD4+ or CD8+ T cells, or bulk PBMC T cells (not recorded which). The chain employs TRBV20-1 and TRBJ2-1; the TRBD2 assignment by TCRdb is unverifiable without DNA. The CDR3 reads CSARRTSGRASYNEQFF.